These T cell receptor beta chains were read from a single sample in a study of T cell responses to AZD1222 COVID-19 vaccine. Produced via immunoSEQ multiplex PCR; TCRdb's table is partial and in-frame only. The sample yields some 120,000 clones, 80% to 90% seen once. Here the sequenced sample was peripheral blood, taken on day 0 of AZD1222 vaccination. The receptors originated from an adult in good health. Both conserved end residues are part of each CDR3. D genes are given only for firm matches. The size field is filled for only some rows; it gives once, few, many or a size class.

v_gene	d_gene	j_gene	abundance	CDR3nt	CDR3aa
TRBV7-2	NA	TRBJ1-1	NA	TGTGCCAGCAGGTTTGACAGTGAAGCTTTCTTT	CASRFDSEAFF
TRBV4-1	NA	TRBJ1-3	once	TGCGCCAGCAGCCAATTAGTTATTGGGGGCTCTGGAAACACCATATATTTT	CASSQLVIGGSGNTIYF
TRBV6-6	NA	TRBJ2-1	NA	TGTGCCAGCAGTTACTCGAAAGAAGTCAATGAGCAGTTCTTC	CASSYSKEVNEQFF
TRBV7-9	NA	TRBJ2-3	few	TGTGCCAGCAGCTTAAGTGGCAGCCACACAGATACGCAGTATTTT	CASSLSGSHTDTQYF
TRBV2	TRBD2	TRBJ2-1	NA	TGTGCCAGCAGCCTAGCGGGGCGGCACAATGAGCAGTTCTTC	CASSLAGRHNEQFF
TRBV12-3/TRBV12-4	NA	TRBJ1-1	NA	TGTGCCAGCAGTTTAGCGAGCGGCACTGAAGCTTTCTTT	CASSLASGTEAFF
TRBV6-1	TRBD1	TRBJ1-5	once	TGTGCCAGCAGTGAGGACAGGGGGCTTCAGCCCCAGCATTTT	CASSEDRGLQPQHF
TRBV6-2/TRBV6-3	TRBD1	TRBJ1-5	NA	TGTGCCAGCAGTATTGGGACAGCAAATCAGCCCCAGCATTTT	CASSIGTANQPQHF
TRBV2	TRBD1	TRBJ2-3	NA	TGTGCCAGCAGCGGACAGGGCGCAGATACGCAGTATTTT	CASSGQGADTQYF
TRBV4-1	NA	TRBJ1-5	NA	TGCGCCAGCAGCCAGGAAGGGCACAGGGTAGGTCAGCCCCAGCATTTT	CASSQEGHRVGQPQHF
TRBV2	NA	TRBJ1-1	NA	TGTGCCAGCAGTGAAGGGGGGGAGGACACTGAAGCTTTCTTT	CASSEGGEDTEAFF
TRBV14	NA	TRBJ2-2	NA	TGTGCCAGCAGCCAAGACCGCGATGTCGGGGAGCTGTTTTTT	CASSQDRDVGELFF
TRBV29-1	NA	TRBJ1-6	NA	TGCAGCGTTTTGGGACTCTTCGATTCACCCCTCCACTTT	CSVLGLFDSPLHF
TRBV6-5	NA	TRBJ1-4	NA	TGTGCCAGCAGTTACAGGTTAAATGAAAAACTGTTTTTT	CASSYRLNEKLFF
TRBV30	NA	TRBJ1-3	few	TGTGCCTGGCGAACAGGGTACTCTGGAAACACCATATATTTT	CAWRTGYSGNTIYF
TRBV5-4	NA	TRBJ2-1	NA	TGTGCCAGCAGTTTAACTAAAACCGGGGGCAATGAGCAGTTCTTC	CASSLTKTGGNEQFF
TRBV6-5	NA	TRBJ2-7	NA	TGTGCCAGCAGTTACTCGATGTTGACCTACGAGCAGTACTTC	CASSYSMLTYEQYF
TRBV28	TRBD2	TRBJ2-1	NA	TGTGCCAGCAGTTTATTGGGACTAGCGGGGGCCTACAATGAGCAGTTCTTC	CASSLLGLAGAYNEQFF
TRBV27	NA	TRBJ1-2	NA	TGTGCCAGCAGTTCATCGGGTAACTATGGCTACACCTTC	CASSSSGNYGYTF
TRBV28	NA	TRBJ1-2	NA	TGTGCCAGCAGACAGGCCCCTAACTATGGCTACACCTTC	CASRQAPNYGYTF
TRBV7-2	NA	TRBJ2-1	NA	TGTGCCAGCAGCTCCCAAACCTACAATGAGCAGTTCTTC	CASSSQTYNEQFF
TRBV11-3	NA	TRBJ1-6	once	TGTGCCAGCAGCTCCGGGGAGAATTCACCCCTCCACTTT	CASSSGENSPLHF
TRBV28	NA	TRBJ1-5	NA	TGTGCCAGCAGTTTATTCGGGTCAGAGGGGAATCAGCCCCAGCATTTT	CASSLFGSEGNQPQHF
TRBV4-1	TRBD1	TRBJ1-6	once	TGCGCCAGCAGCTTTGACAGGGGTAAATCACCCCTCCACTTT	CASSFDRGKSPLHF
TRBV5-1	NA	TRBJ1-5	NA	TGCGCCAGCAGCCCTTCGACAGGCCCCTATAGCAATCAGCCCCAGCATTTT	CASSPSTGPYSNQPQHF
TRBV2	NA	TRBJ1-1	NA	TGTGCCAGCACTCGGGACGCCACCGGAGGAGACTTT	CASTRDATGGDF
TRBV3-1/TRBV3-2	NA	TRBJ1-1	NA	TGTGCCAGCAGCCAAGATGGGGGTAGGAACACTGAAGCTTTCTTT	CASSQDGGRNTEAFF
TRBV6-5	NA	TRBJ1-4	NA	TGTGCCAGCAGTTTTATAGAAGGGGAAAAACTGTTTTTT	CASSFIEGEKLFF
TRBV29-1	NA	TRBJ1-1	NA	TGCAGCGGGGGCCTCCTGAACACTGAAGCTTTCTTT	CSGGLLNTEAFF
TRBV19	NA	TRBJ1-1	NA	TGTGCCAGTAGTATAGTCCCGGGAGTCATGAACACTGAAGCTTTCTTT	CASSIVPGVMNTEAFF
TRBV10-3	TRBD1	TRBJ2-1	NA	TGTGCCATCAGACAACAGGGGAACAATGAGCAGTTCTTC	CAIRQQGNNEQFF
TRBV12-3/TRBV12-4	NA	TRBJ1-2	NA	TGTGCCAGCAGTGGACAGACTAACTATGGCTACACCTTC	CASSGQTNYGYTF
TRBV29-1	TRBD1	TRBJ1-2	NA	TGCAGCGTTGAAGGCAGGGGGACAATGTATGGCTACACCTTC	CSVEGRGTMYGYTF
TRBV7-2	TRBD1	TRBJ1-5	once	TGTGCCAGCAGCCCTATGCAGGGGGGCGATCAGCCCCAGCATTTT	CASSPMQGGDQPQHF
TRBV7-2	NA	TRBJ2-3	NA	TGTGCCAGCAGCTTTCGCGCATACACAGATACGCAGTATTTT	CASSFRAYTDTQYF
TRBV12-5	NA	TRBJ1-5	NA	TGTGCTAGTGGTTCCACAGGTTCAGGTAGCAATCAGCCCCAGCATTTT	CASGSTGSGSNQPQHF
TRBV11-2	TRBD1	TRBJ2-1	NA	TGTGCCAGCAGCTTAGCCTCTTGGGGACAGGGGGTTCGCAATGAGCAGTTCTTC	CASSLASWGQGVRNEQFF
TRBV20-1	NA	TRBJ2-1	NA	TGCAGTGCTCGTCGGGGCAATGAGCAGTTCTTC	CSARRGNEQFF
TRBV15	NA	TRBJ1-4	NA	TGTGCCACCCATGAAAATGAAAAACTGTTTTTT	CATHENEKLFF
TRBV28	NA	TRBJ1-5	few	TGTGCCAGCAGCCCTACGAGCAATCAGCCCCAGCATTTT	CASSPTSNQPQHF
TRBV3-1/TRBV3-2	NA	TRBJ1-6	NA	TGTGCCAGCAGCCAAGATCGGTCTTTTTCGCCCCTCCACTTT	CASSQDRSFSPLHF
TRBV6-5	NA	TRBJ1-1	NA	TGTGCCAGCAGCCAGGGACCCTGGTCAAGGGGTTTCTTT	CASSQGPWSRGFF
TRBV4-2	NA	TRBJ2-5	NA	TGTGCCAGCAGCCAAGTGAAAGACCGGGAGACCCAGTACTTC	CASSQVKDRETQYF
TRBV12-3/TRBV12-4	NA	TRBJ1-5	NA	TGTGCCAGCAGTTTCAGGGAAGGGGAACCCCAGCATTTT	CASSFREGEPQHF
TRBV19	NA	TRBJ1-3	NA	TGTGCCAGTAGTCCAGAGGCTGGAAACACCATATATTTT	CASSPEAGNTIYF
TRBV7-9	NA	TRBJ2-1	NA	TGTGCCAGCAGCTTAGACTCAATGAACTACAATGAGCAGTTCTTC	CASSLDSMNYNEQFF
TRBV7-6	NA	TRBJ2-1	NA	TGTGCCAGCAGCTTAAGGGGGGAGCAGGAGAATGAGCAGTTCTTC	CASSLRGEQENEQFF
TRBV5-4	TRBD1	TRBJ1-1	once	TGTGCCAGCAGCTTGCAGGGGGAAGGAGCTTTCTTT	CASSLQGEGAFF
TRBV14	TRBD2	TRBJ2-7	NA	TGTGCCAGCAGCCACGTTAGAGCGGGGGGCTTCTCCTACGAGCAGTACTTC	CASSHVRAGGFSYEQYF
TRBV7-3	NA	TRBJ2-2	NA	TGTGCCAGCAGCTTAATTTCGACCGGGGAGCTGTTTTTT	CASSLISTGELFF
TRBV28	NA	TRBJ2-1	NA	TGTGCCAGCGCCTCTACAGGTCCCATCCACCGTATCGAGCAGTTCTTC	CASASTGPIHRIEQFF
TRBV7-9	NA	TRBJ1-1	once	TGTGCCAGCCTTAGGTACGAGAGCCCTGAAGCTTTCTTT	CASLRYESPEAFF
TRBV28	TRBD1	TRBJ1-4	few	TGTGCCAGCAGTTCAACAGGGGCTGCAACTAATGAAAAACTGTTTTTT	CASSSTGAATNEKLFF
TRBV25-1	NA	TRBJ2-7	NA	TGTGCCAGCAGTGAATACGAGTACGAGCAGTACTTC	CASSEYEYEQYF
TRBV28	NA	TRBJ1-5	NA	TGTGCCAGCAGTTTAAGCCCGCCGCTGGGCCAGCCCCAGCATTTT	CASSLSPPLGQPQHF